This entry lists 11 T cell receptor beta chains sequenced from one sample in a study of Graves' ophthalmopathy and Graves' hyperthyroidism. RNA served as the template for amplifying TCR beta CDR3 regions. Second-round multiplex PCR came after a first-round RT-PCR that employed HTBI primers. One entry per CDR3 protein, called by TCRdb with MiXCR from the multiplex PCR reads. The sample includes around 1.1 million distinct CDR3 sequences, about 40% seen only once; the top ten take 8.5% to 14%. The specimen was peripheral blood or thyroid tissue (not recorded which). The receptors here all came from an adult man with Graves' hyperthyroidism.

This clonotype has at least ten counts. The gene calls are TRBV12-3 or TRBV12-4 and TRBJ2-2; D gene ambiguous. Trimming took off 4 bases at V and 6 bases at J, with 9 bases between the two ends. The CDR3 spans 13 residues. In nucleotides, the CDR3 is TGTGCCAGCAGTTCTGGCCCGGCCGGGGAGCTGTTTTTT. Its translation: CASSSGPAGELFF.

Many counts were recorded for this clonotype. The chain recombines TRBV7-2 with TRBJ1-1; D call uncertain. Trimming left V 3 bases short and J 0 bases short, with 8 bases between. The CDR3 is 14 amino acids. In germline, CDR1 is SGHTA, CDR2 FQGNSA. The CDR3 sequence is CASSFLNMNTEAFF. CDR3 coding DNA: TGTGCCAGCAGCTTCCTCAATATGAACACTGAAGCTTTCTTT. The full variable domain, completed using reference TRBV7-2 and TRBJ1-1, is GAGVSQSPSNKVTEKGKDVELRCDPISGHTALYWYRQSLGQGLEFLIYFQGNSAPDKSGLPSDRFSAERTGGSVSTLTIQRTQQEDSAVYLCASSFLNMNTEAFFGQGTRLTVV.

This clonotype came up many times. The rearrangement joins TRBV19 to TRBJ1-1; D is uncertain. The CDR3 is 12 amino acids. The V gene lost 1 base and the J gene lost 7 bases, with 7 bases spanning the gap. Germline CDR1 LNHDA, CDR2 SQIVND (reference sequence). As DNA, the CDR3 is TGTGCCAGTAGTATAGGAGGACTTGAAGCTTTCTTT. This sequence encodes CASSIGGLEAFF.

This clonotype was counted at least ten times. The CDR3, as DNA: TGTGCCAGTAGTCCTGTCAGGGAACGAGCCAATCAGCCCCAGCATTTT. It codes for CASSPVRERANQPQHF. The rearrangement uses TRBV19 and TRBJ1-5; D is possibly TRBD1 (5 bases). V lost 5 bases and J lost 3, with 17 bases in between. The length of the CDR3 is 16 residues. Looked up from germline, CDR1 is LNHDA and CDR2 is SQIVND (reference sequence).

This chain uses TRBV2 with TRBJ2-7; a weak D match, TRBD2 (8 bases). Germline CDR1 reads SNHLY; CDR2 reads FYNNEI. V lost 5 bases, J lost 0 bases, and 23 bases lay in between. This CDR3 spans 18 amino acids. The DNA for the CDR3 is TGTGCCAGCAGTACCGGGACAGTGGGCGGGGGGAGCTCCTACGAGCAGTACTTC. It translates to CASSTGTVGGGSSYEQYF.

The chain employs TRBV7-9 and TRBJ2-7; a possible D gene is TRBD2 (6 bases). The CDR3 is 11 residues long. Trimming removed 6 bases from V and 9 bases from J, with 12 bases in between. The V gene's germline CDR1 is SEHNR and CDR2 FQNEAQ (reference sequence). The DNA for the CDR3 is TGTGCCAGCAGAGGAGGGTATGGGCAGTACTTC. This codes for CASRGGYGQYF. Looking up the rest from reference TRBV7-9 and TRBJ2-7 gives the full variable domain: DTGVSQNPRHKITKRGQNVTFRCDPISEHNRLYWYRQTLGQGPEFLTYFQNEAQLEKSRLLSDRFSAERPKGSFSTLEIQRTEQGDSAMYLCASRGGYGQYFGPGTRLTVT.

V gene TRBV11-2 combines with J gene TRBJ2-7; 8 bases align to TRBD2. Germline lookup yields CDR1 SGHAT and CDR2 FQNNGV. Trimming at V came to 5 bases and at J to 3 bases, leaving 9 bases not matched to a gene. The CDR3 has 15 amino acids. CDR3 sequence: CASSPDPGLGYEQYF. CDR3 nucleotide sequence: TGTGCCAGCAGCCCCGATCCGGGACTAGGCTACGAGCAGTACTTC. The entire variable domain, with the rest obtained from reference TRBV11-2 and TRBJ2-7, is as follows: EAGVAQSPRYKIIEKRQSVAFWCNPISGHATLYWYQQILGQGPKLLIQFQNNGVVDDSQLPKDRFSAERLKGVDSTLKIQPAKLEDSAVYLCASSPDPGLGYEQYFGPGTRLTVT.

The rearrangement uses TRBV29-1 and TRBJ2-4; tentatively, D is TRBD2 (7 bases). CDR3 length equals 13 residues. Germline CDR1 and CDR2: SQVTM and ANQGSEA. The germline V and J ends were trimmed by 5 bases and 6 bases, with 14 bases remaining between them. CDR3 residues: CSVLDGGRNIQYF. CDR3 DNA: TGCAGCGTTTTGGACGGGGGGCGAAACATTCAGTACTTC.

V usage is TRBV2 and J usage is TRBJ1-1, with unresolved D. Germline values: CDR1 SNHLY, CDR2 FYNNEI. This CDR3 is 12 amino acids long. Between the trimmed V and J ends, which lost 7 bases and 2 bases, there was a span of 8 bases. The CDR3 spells CASKEGNTEAFF. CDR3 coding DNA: TGTGCCAGCAAGGAGGGAAACACTGAAGCTTTCTTT.

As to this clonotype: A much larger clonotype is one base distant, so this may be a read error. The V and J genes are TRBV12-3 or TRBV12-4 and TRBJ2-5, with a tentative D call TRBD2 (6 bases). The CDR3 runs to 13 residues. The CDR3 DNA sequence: TGTGCCACCTCGGGACTCCCTGAAGAGGCCCAGTACTTC. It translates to CATSGLPEEAQYF.

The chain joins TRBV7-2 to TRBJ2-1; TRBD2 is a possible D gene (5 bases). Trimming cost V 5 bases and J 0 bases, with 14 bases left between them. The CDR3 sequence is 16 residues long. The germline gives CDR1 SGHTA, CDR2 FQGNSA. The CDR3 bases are TGTGCCAGCAGCATCCTAACGGGGTTCTCCTACAATGAGCAGTTCTTC. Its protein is CASSILTGFSYNEQFF. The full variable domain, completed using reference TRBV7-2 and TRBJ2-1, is GAGVSQSPSNKVTEKGKDVELRCDPISGHTALYWYRQSLGQGLEFLIYFQGNSAPDKSGLPSDRFSAERTGGSVSTLTIQRTQQEDSAVYLCASSILTGFSYNEQFFGPGTRLTVL.